The 28 T cell receptor beta chains below were found in one sample sequenced in a study of OX40 agonist ivuxolimab in advanced cancers. Libraries were prepared through the immunoSEQ multiplex PCR assay. TCRdb mirrors the immuneACCESS table, restricted to in-frame sequences. Some clones are absent from its copies; in checked studies, under half trace to an unresolved V gene, and the reason for the others is unknown. Within this sample are roughly 110,000 clones, with 75% to 95% of them counted one time only. About 1.2% of the sample lies in the top ten. Sequences were derived from CD4+ or CD8+ T cells sorted from blood, sampled in a trial of the OX40 agonist ivuxolimab. All receptors come from an adult with an advanced solid tumor such as melanoma, head and neck, liver or kidney cancer.

The chain combines TRBV27 with TRBJ2-1, with TRBD2 as a possible D gene (6 bases). The CDR3 is 14 residues long. Per the germline V gene, CDR1 is MNHEY and CDR2 is SMNVEV (reference sequence). Deletions cut 5 bases from V and 5 bases from J, with 13 bases between. DNA of the CDR3: TGTGCCAGCAGTATAACGGGACTTCACAATGAGCAGTTCTTC. Translated: CASSITGLHNEQFF.

The genes are TRBV10-1 and TRBJ1-2, with 7 bases aligning to TRBD1. After removal of 5 bases from V and 4 bases from J, the junction contained 4 bases not matched to a gene. This CDR3 comprises 13 residues. From germline, CDR1 is WNHNN and CDR2 SYGVQD (reference sequence). Written as DNA, the CDR3 is TGCGCCAGCAGTCCCGGGACAGCCTATGGCTACACCTTC. It specifies CASSPGTAYGYTF.

The rearrangement links TRBV5-1 to TRBJ2-7; weak D call: TRBD2 (5 bases). In germline, CDR1 is SGHRS, CDR2 YFSETQ. Deletions cut 0 bases from V and 7 bases from J, with 17 bases between. CDR3 length equals 15 residues. The chain's CDR3 is CASSLAERNHLEQYF. Here the CDR3 DNA reads TGCGCCAGCAGCTTGGCCGAGCGGAACCACCTGGAGCAGTACTTC.

This clone was detected once. The rearrangement joins TRBV27 to TRBJ2-6; D is perhaps TRBD1 (6 bases). The CDR3 is made up of 17 amino acids. Germline CDR1 reads MNHEY; CDR2 reads SMNVEV (reference sequence). The V gene lost 5 bases and the J gene lost 0 bases, with 14 bases spanning the gap. In nucleotides, the CDR3 is TGTGCCAGCAGTAACAGGGCTTCCCGCTCTGGGGCCAACGTCCTGACTTTC. Protein sequence: CASSNRASRSGANVLTF.

The chain links TRBV11-2 to TRBJ2-1; 9 nucleotides align to TRBD2. Germline-derived CDR1 and CDR2 are SGHAT and FQNNGV. The CDR3 consists of 15 residues. The V and J ends lost 5 bases and 4 bases, in that order; junction bases with no gene match: 6. For the CDR3, the DNA is TGTGCCAGCAGCCGGAATAGCGGGGGTTACAATGAGCAGTTCTTC. Amino acids: CASSRNSGGYNEQFF.

The chain recombines TRBV10-3 with TRBJ2-7, with TRBD1 matching 9 bases. The CDR3 is 14 residues long. From germline, CDR1 is ENHRY and CDR2 SYGVKD. V gave up 6 bases and J gave up 4 bases; unmatched junction bases: 7. CDR3 region: CAIRSDRGNYEQYF. In nucleotides, the CDR3 is TGTGCCATCAGATCGGACAGGGGCAATTACGAGCAGTACTTC.

The gene calls are TRBV6-5 and TRBJ1-5; TRBD1 is a possible D gene (5 bases). V lost 10 bases and J 6 bases, leaving 19 bases between the germline ends. Germline V gene lookup returns CDR1 MNHEY and CDR2 SVGAGI. The CDR3 runs to 14 residues. The CDR3 spells CATLDFGGRQPQHF. Here the CDR3 DNA reads TGTGCCACCCTAGATTTTGGGGGTCGTCAGCCCCAGCATTTT.

This chain connects TRBV11-1 to TRBJ1-1; tentative D call: TRBD1 (6 bases). This CDR3 is 14 amino acids long. V was cut by 5 bases and J by 3 bases, with 13 bases left in between. Germline V gene lookup returns CDR1 SGHAT and CDR2 FQDESV (reference sequence). This CDR3 reads CASSLQGGDTEAFF. DNA for the CDR3: TGTGCCAGCAGCCTCCAAGGGGGGGACACTGAAGCTTTCTTT. Together with reference TRBV11-1 and TRBJ1-1, the CDR3 gives the full variable domain: EAEVAQSPRYKITEKSQAVAFWCDPISGHATLYWYRQILGQGPELLVQFQDESVVDDSQLPKDRFSAERLKGVDSTLKIQPAELGDSAMYLCASSLQGGDTEAFFGQGTRLTVV.

This sequence joins TRBV7-3 and TRBJ1-5; no clear D. Looked up from germline, CDR1 is SGHTA and CDR2 is FQGTGA. The CDR3 runs to 15 residues. Trimming took off 5 bases at V and 6 bases at J, with 17 bases between the two ends. The CDR3 spells CASSNGRVAGQPQHF. The CDR3 DNA is TGTGCCAGCAGCAATGGACGGGTCGCGGGTCAGCCCCAGCATTTT.

The chain recombines TRBV18 with TRBJ2-7; 8 nucleotides line up with TRBD1. The V gene end was trimmed by 6 bases and the J gene end by 5 bases; junction bases not matched to a gene: 12. The CDR3 spans 15 residues. Germline CDR1 KGHSH, CDR2 LQKENI. CDR3 in DNA: TGTGCCAGCTCCCGGACAGGGACCTTTTCGGACGAGCAGTACTTC. Its protein product is CASSRTGTFSDEQYF.

About this clone itself: Additional DNA sequences in this sample encode the identical CDR3. V usage is TRBV30 and J usage is TRBJ1-1, with D maybe TRBD1 (5 bases). The CDR3 covers 13 residues. V gave up 0 bases and J gave up 5 bases, with 10 bases separating them. Germline-derived CDR1 and CDR2 are GTSNPN and SVGIG (reference sequence). This chain's CDR3 is CAWSVLGGTEAFF. The DNA of the CDR3 is TGTGCCTGGAGTGTACTCGGGGGGACTGAAGCTTTCTTT.

The rearrangement links TRBV5-1 to TRBJ2-1; D not certain. The V and J ends lost 2 bases and 10 bases respectively, with 16 bases between them. The CDR3 is made up of 14 amino acids. Germline V gene data show CDR1 as SGHRS and CDR2 as YFSETQ. The DNA of the CDR3 is TGCGCCAGCAGCTTAAGTCGCGAACGTGGAGAGCAGTTCTTC. It is translated as CASSLSRERGEQFF.

J is TRBJ1-1 and V is TRBV2, with D unresolved. There are 15 residues in the CDR3. Germline assignment: CDR1 SNHLY and CDR2 FYNNEI. V lost 3 bases, J lost 2 bases, and 13 bases lay in between. CDR3 DNA: TGTGCCAGCAGTGATCCAACCGGCGGAAACACTGAAGCTTTCTTT. Amino acid sequence: CASSDPTGGNTEAFF.

This chain links TRBV27 with TRBJ2-5; D call uncertain. The tail of the sequence fits TRBJ2-7 better, so the J call may be wrong. This CDR3 is 13 amino acids long. Germline V lookup: CDR1 MNHEY, CDR2 SMNVEV (reference sequence). CDR3 region: CASSFKGLGEQYF. DNA of the CDR3: TGTGCCAGCAGTTTCAAGGGTTTGGGCGAGCAGTACTTC.

The chain joins TRBV28 to TRBJ2-4, with D perhaps being TRBD1 or TRBD2 (5 bases each). The CDR3 totals 14 residues. The V gene's germline CDR1 is MDHEN and CDR2 SYDVKM. Trimming removed 3 bases from V and 7 bases from J, with 13 bases in between. CDR3 protein: CASSFRGEGNIQYF. Here the CDR3 DNA reads TGTGCCAGCAGTTTTAGAGGGGAAGGGAACATTCAGTACTTC. Using reference TRBV28 and TRBJ2-4 for the parts outside the CDR3, the full variable domain is DVKVTQSSRYLVKRTGEKVFLECVQDMDHENMFWYRQDPGLGLRLIYFSYDVKMKEKGDIPEGYSVSREKKERFSLILESASTNQTSMYLCASSFRGEGNIQYFGAGTRLSVL.

The chain combines TRBV6-5 with TRBJ1-6; weak D call: TRBD1 (5 bases). In germline, CDR1 is MNHEY, CDR2 SVGAGI. V was pared by 11 bases and J by 11 bases, with 7 bases between. This CDR3 region has 9 residues. The CDR3 bases are TGTGCCTCGGGGCCACCCCTCCACTTT. Its translation: CASGPPLHF.

The chain carries TRBV2 and TRBJ1-1, with a tentative D call TRBD1 (5 bases). CDR3 length: 13 amino acids. The germline V gene has CDR1 SNHLY and CDR2 FYNNEI. The germline V and J ends were trimmed by 7 bases and 10 bases, with 19 bases remaining between them. The CDR3 loop reads CASNPGTTRGAFF. As DNA, the CDR3 is TGTGCCAGCAACCCCGGGACTACTCGGGGAGCTTTCTTT.

This clone occurred a few times. V gene TRBV5-1 combines with J gene TRBJ2-5; 7 bases line up with TRBD2. From germline, CDR1 is SGHRS and CDR2 YFSETQ. Germline trimming cut 6 bases from V and 2 bases from J; bases unmatched to any gene: 4. The CDR3 has 13 amino acids. The CDR3 spells CASTAGEQETQYF. The CDR3 DNA sequence: TGCGCCAGCACGGCGGGAGAACAAGAGACCCAGTACTTC.

V and J are TRBV7-8 and TRBJ1-1, with unresolved D. With 2 bases removed from V and 7 bases from J, the gap between germline ends came to 14 bases. CDR1 is SGHVS, CDR2 FQNEAQ, per germline. The CDR3 is 14 residues long. CDR3 coding DNA: TGTGCCAGCAGCTTACGGGCCTCCGACGGTGAAGCTTTCTTT. The encoded protein is CASSLRASDGEAFF.

The chain links TRBV19 to TRBJ2-3; 7 bases agree with TRBD2. V gave up 6 bases and J gave up 3 bases; unmatched junction bases: 6. In germline, CDR1 is LNHDA, CDR2 SQIVND (reference sequence). The CDR3 contains 14 residues. CDR3 coding DNA: TGTGCCAGTAGCCCGGGAGCGGGGACAGATACGCAGTATTTT. The encoded protein is CASSPGAGTDTQYF. Full variable domain (missing parts from reference TRBV19 and TRBJ2-3): DGGITQSPKYLFRKEGQNVTLSCEQNLNHDAMYWYRQDPGQGLRLIYYSQIVNDFQKGDIAEGYSVSREKKESFPLTVTSAQKNPTAFYLCASSPGAGTDTQYFGPGTRLTVL.

The gene calls are TRBV18 and TRBJ2-5; the D gene is possibly TRBD1 (5 bases). The V end lost 1 base, the J end lost 4 bases, and 7 bases lay between the germline ends. Germline loops: CDR1 KGHSH, CDR2 LQKENI. This CDR3 has 13 amino acids. CDR3 residues: CASSPRQPETQYF. DNA for the CDR3: TGTGCCAGCTCACCACGACAGCCAGAGACCCAGTACTTC. The variable domain in full, with the rest retrieved from reference TRBV18 and TRBJ2-5, is NAGVMQNPRHLVRRRGQEARLRCSPMKGHSHVYWYRQLPEEGLKFMVYLQKENIIDESGMPKERFSAEFPKEGPSILRIQQVVRGDSAAYFCASSPRQPETQYFGPGTRLLVL.

There are a few counts of this clone. CDR3 loop: CASSYAGGQPQHF. The DNA of the CDR3 is TGTGCCAGCAGTTACGCAGGGGGTCAGCCCCAGCATTTT. J is TRBJ1-5 and V is TRBV6-5; the match to TRBD1 covers 7 bases. Trimming cost V 2 bases and J 6 bases; bases outside gene matches: 1. Germline values: CDR1 MNHEY, CDR2 SVGAGI. The CDR3 is made up of 13 amino acids.

This clone was seen once. The J gene is TRBJ2-5, the V gene TRBV19, with 8 bases identical to TRBD2. Germline V gene sequence: CDR1 LNHDA, CDR2 SQIVND (reference sequence). Trimming took 1 base from V and 5 from J; bases not matched to a gene: 6. CDR3 length: 15 residues. CDR3 residues: CASSIAGGFPETQYF. For the CDR3, the DNA is TGTGCCAGTAGTATAGCGGGAGGGTTTCCGGAGACCCAGTACTTC.

The rearrangement joins TRBV12-2 to TRBJ1-2. TRBV12-2 represents a pseudogene. This CDR3 has 13 amino acids. CDR3 in amino acids: CASRLAAFYGYTF. The CDR3 DNA reads TGTGCAAGTCGCTTGGCAGCGTTCTATGGCTACACCTTC.

The V gene is TRBV5-1, the J gene TRBJ1-2, with a possible D match to TRBD1 (5 bases). V gave up 4 bases and J gave up 2 bases, with 18 bases separating them. The CDR3 is 16 amino acids. Looked up from germline, CDR1 is SGHRS and CDR2 is YFSETQ. In DNA, the CDR3 is TGCGCCAGCAGCCTCCTTCCGGGGACCAAGAACTATGGCTACACCTTC. Protein product: CASSLLPGTKNYGYTF.

The CDR3 protein is CASSLEDETIQYF. CDR3 coding DNA: TGCGCCAGCAGCTTGGAGGATGAGACCATTCAGTACTTC. The genes are TRBV5-1 and TRBJ2-4, with D uncertain. The CDR3 covers 13 residues. Trimming took 0 bases from V and 9 from J, leaving 10 bases between them. Germline CDR1 SGHRS, CDR2 YFSETQ.

This chain connects TRBV9 to TRBJ2-7; 7 bases match TRBD1. V lost 4 bases to trimming and J lost 2 bases; unmatched junction nucleotides: 9. Germline loops: CDR1 SGDLS, CDR2 YYNGEE. The CDR3 is 15 residues long. The CDR3 reads CASSRDRDRTYEQYF. CDR3 nucleotide sequence: TGTGCCAGCAGCCGCGACAGGGATCGCACCTACGAGCAGTACTTC.

The chain employs TRBV18 and TRBJ1-4; possible D gene TRBD1, 6 bases. Trimming took off 3 bases at V and 7 bases at J, with 12 bases between the two ends. Germline V gene data show CDR1 as KGHSH and CDR2 as LQKENI. The CDR3 length is 14 residues. The DNA for the CDR3 is TGTGCCAGCTCACCCCGGAGGGGGGGTGAAAAACTGTTTTTT. Translating it yields CASSPRRGGEKLFF. The entire variable domain, with the rest obtained from reference TRBV18 and TRBJ1-4, is as follows: NAGVMQNPRHLVRRRGQEARLRCSPMKGHSHVYWYRQLPEEGLKFMVYLQKENIIDESGMPKERFSAEFPKEGPSILRIQQVVRGDSAAYFCASSPRRGGEKLFFGSGTQLSVL.